The TCR beta chain described here comes from a study of cytomegalovirus exposure and HLA in healthy donors. Study results and caveats: The classifier reportedly diagnosed cytomegalovirus status with high sensitivity and specificity. Highly shared sequence variants in one cluster were likely a sequencing artifact.

Amplification used 60 Vbeta primers and 13 Jbeta primers. In the authors' methods: Later reanalysis found tens of millions of unique TCR beta chains, about 10 million of them shared. Produced via immunoSEQ multiplex PCR; TCRdb's table is partial and in-frame only. V and J calls and clone size follow that table, whereas D and trimming were derived from the DNA. Among about 78,000 clones listed, 65% to 80% were seen once. Trimming removed 4 bases from V and 4 bases from J; junction bases left unmatched: 6. The CDR3 runs to 16 residues. CDR1 SEHNR and CDR2 FQNEAQ come from the germline V gene (reference sequence). As regards this clone: Its specificity is not known.

The TCR was taken from a woman aged 40 to 49 in good health and CMV-seropositive. The sample was PBMCs. V is TRBV7-9 and J is TRBJ2-3, with 12 positions matching TRBD2. Written as DNA, the CDR3 is TGTGCCAGCAGCTCCCGCGGACTAGCGGGGTCAGATACGCAGTATTTT. It translates to CASSSRGLAGSDTQYF.